This TCR beta chain was obtained from a study of cytomegalovirus exposure and HLA in healthy donors. There are 16 residues in the CDR3. V lost 0 bases and J 4 bases, leaving 12 bases between the germline ends. CDR1 and CDR2 from the germline V gene are KGHSH and LQKENI. Primers for the PCR totalled 60 Vbeta and 13 Jbeta. Clones were read by immunoSEQ multiplex PCR, and TCRdb kept only the in-frame ones, dropping some. This repertoire shows fewer than 350,000 clones, around 90% found once; its top ten account for approximately 2.4%. The TCR was taken from a woman aged 18-29 years in good health and CMV-seronegative. The chain joins TRBV18 to TRBJ1-4; D is ambiguous. Specimen: PBMCs. The CDR3 spells CASSPPLYLNNEKLFF. CDR3 nucleotides: TGTGCCAGCTCACCACCTTTGTACCTAAATAATGAAAAACTGTTTTTT.